This TCR beta chain appears in the sequencing data of a study of response to subunit inactivated influenza vaccine. TCRdb reanalysed the RT-PCR reads using MiXCR and keeps one entry per CDR3 protein. In the table there are around 750,000 distinct CDR3 sequences, less than 25% of which are singletons. V lost 0 bases and J 9 bases, leaving 15 bases between the germline ends. The germline V gene has CDR1 LGHNA and CDR2 YSLEER. This CDR3 is 15 amino acids long. Notes on this clonotype: Its antigen is still unknown.

General study findings and limits: With each seasonal influenza vaccination, the authors suggested, few new T cells are recruited.

The sequences come from PBMCs from blood, collected 5 to 6 days after vaccination. The receptor's source is a man aged 50-59 years who received an inactivated influenza vaccine. This chain connects TRBV4-3 to TRBJ2-1; unclear D gene. CDR3 sequence: CASSQDAEDRSEQFF. The CDR3 DNA reads TGCGCCAGCAGCCAAGATGCAGAGGATCGAAGTGAGCAGTTCTTC.